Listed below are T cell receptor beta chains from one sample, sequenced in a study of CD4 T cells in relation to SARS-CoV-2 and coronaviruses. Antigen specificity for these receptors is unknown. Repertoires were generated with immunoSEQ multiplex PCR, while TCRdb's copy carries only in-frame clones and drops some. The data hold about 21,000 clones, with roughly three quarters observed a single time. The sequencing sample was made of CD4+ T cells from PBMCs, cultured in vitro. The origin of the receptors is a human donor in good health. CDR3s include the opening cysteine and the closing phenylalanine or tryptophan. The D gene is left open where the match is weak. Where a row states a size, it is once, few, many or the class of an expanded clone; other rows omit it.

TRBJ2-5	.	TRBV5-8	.	CASSPSPDRETQYF
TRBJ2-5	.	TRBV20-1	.	CSASGQPQETQYF
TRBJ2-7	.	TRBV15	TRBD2	CATSQAGVREQYF
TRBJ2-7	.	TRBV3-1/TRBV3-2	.	CASSRHYEQYF
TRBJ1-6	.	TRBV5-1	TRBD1	CASSPRMRTGQNSPLHF
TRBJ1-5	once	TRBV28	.	CAPTWQISPSGNQPQHF
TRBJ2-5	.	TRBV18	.	CASSPNSQETQYF
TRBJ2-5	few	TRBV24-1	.	CATTLVQETQYF
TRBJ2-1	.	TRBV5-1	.	CASSSGQRHSYNEQFF
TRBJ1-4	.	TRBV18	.	CASSLDRSNEKLFF
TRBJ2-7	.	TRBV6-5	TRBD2	CASSITSGSVHEQYF
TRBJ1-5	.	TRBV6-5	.	CASSYSVGAGQPQHF